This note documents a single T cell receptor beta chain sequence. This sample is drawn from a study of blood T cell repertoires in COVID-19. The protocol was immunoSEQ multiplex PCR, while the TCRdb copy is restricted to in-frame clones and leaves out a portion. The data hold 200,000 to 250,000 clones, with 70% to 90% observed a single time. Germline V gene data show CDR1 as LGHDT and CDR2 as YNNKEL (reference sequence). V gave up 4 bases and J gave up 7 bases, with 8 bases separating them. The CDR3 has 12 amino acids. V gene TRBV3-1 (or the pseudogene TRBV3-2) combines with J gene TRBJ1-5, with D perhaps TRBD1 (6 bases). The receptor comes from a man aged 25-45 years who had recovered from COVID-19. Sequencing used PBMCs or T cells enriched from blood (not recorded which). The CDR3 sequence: CASSRQGQPQHF. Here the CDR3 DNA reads TGTGCCAGCAGCCGTCAGGGGCAGCCCCAGCATTTT.